In this sample, the clone carrying this TCR beta chain turned up many times. Its antigen is undetermined. The data were obtained in a study of T cells in Graves' hyperthyroidism and ophthalmopathy. Study-level results: Most thyroid clonotypes expanded above 0.001 were also detected in blood.

Germline assignment: CDR1 MDHEN and CDR2 SYDVKM. V was trimmed by 4 bases and J by 0 bases, leaving 10 bases between them. This CDR3 is built from 15 residues. The hyperthyroidism patients had all been newly diagnosed, and their disease duration was under 2 months. Their ages ranged from 18 to 65 years. The source material, RNA transcripts, was used to amplify TCR beta CDR3 regions. During a first-round RT-PCR of the TCR CDR3, the HTBI primer set was used. TCRdb re-called the multiplex PCR reads through MiXCR, storing one row per CDR3 protein. The sample shows approximately 700,000 distinct CDR3 sequences, 16% of them seen only once.

The receptor comes from a young man with Graves' hyperthyroidism. This chain joins TRBV28 and TRBJ1-5; tentative D call: TRBD1 (5 bases). The sample taken for sequencing was blood. Written as DNA, the CDR3 is TGTGCCAGCAGTTCCCCCCAGGGTAGCAATCAGCCCCAGCATTTT. As protein: CASSSPQGSNQPQHF.